This entry describes one TCR beta chain. This specimen belongs to a study of cytomegalovirus exposure and HLA in healthy donors. Germline CDR1 MGHRA, CDR2 YSYEKL. Trimming left V 0 bases short and J 8 bases short, with 21 bases between. The CDR3 extends over 17 amino acids. Use of 60 Vbeta and 13 Jbeta primers characterized the PCR. Here immunoSEQ multiplex PCR was the method, and the copy in TCRdb shows in-frame clones only, minus some. The table has more than 250,000 clones, around 90% seen once. The receptor comes from a woman aged 18-30 years in good health and CMV-seronegative. The gene calls are TRBV4-1 and TRBJ2-3; D may be TRBD1 (6 bases). The sequencing sample was made of PBMCs. The CDR3: CASSQDGFGTPSGTQYF. DNA for the CDR3: TGCGCCAGCAGCCAAGACGGGTTTGGGACACCCTCTGGTACGCAGTATTTT.